This TCR beta chain stems from a study of blood T cell repertoires in COVID-19. Overall study: From the United States, Italy and Spain came samples of acute and convalescent COVID-19. In each case, the material was cDNA or gDNA derived from T cells, B-cell-depleted T cells, or PBMCs.

Authors' processing steps: Researchers report that nucleated cell counts were estimated from reference gene primer amplification. Only in-frame clones appear in the TCRdb table, and some are missing; sequencing was by immunoSEQ multiplex PCR. The DNA was the basis for D and trimming; V, J and clone size are from that table. Here the sample spans about 170,000 clones, 70% to 90% being singletons. Germline-derived CDR1 and CDR2 are SGHAT and FQNNGV. The CDR3 is 13 residues long. V was pared by 8 bases and J by 1 base, with 8 bases between. The rearrangement joins TRBV11-2 to TRBJ2-2, with D perhaps matching TRBD1 (5 bases). This sequence was found in a woman of 80 years or more in a cohort sampled during active or convalescent COVID-19. Sequenced input: peripheral blood. This chain's CDR3 is CASYRLNTGELFF. In nucleotides, the CDR3 is TGTGCCAGCTACAGGCTGAACACCGGGGAGCTGTTTTTT.